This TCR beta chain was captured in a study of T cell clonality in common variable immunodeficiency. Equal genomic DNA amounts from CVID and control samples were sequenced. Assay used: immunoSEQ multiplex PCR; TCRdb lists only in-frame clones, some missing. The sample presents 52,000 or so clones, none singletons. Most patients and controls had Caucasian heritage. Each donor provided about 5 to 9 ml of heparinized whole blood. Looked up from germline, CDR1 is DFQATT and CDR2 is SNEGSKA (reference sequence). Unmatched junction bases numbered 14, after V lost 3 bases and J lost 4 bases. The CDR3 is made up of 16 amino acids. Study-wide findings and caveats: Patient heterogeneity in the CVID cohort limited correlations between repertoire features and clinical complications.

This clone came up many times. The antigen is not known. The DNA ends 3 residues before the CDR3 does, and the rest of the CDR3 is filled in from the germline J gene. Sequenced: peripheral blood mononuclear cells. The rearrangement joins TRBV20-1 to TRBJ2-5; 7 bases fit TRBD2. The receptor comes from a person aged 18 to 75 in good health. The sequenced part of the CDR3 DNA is TGCAGTGCTAGCCCAACTCTAGCGGCATTCGTAGAGACC. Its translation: CSASPTLAAFVET. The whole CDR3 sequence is CSASPTLAAFVETQYF.